This TCR beta chain derives from a study of T cells in tuberculosis. At the level of the study: CD1B tetramers identified T cells specific for mycobacterial lipid GMM. In South Africa, adults with active tuberculosis were compared with IGRA-negative and latently infected IGRA-positive adolescents.

Points on this clone: Its antigen remains unknown.

Clones were read by immunoSEQ multiplex PCR, and TCRdb kept only the in-frame ones, dropping some. The sample holds roughly 45,000 clones; approximately 94% are singletons and the top ten take under 2%. Study conclusions and caveats: A GMM-specific repertoire classifier reached around 85% accuracy, AUROC 0.7 to 0.9.

CDR1 and CDR2 (germline): SGDLS, YYNGEE. V gave up 4 bases and J gave up 3 bases, with 13 bases separating them. The CDR3 runs to 15 residues. The chain uses TRBV9 and TRBJ2-2, with D possibly TRBD1 on 5 matching bases. Sequenced sample: PBMCs. This sequence was found in a donor between 10 and 35 years old with latent tuberculosis or without tuberculosis infection. Some clones in this sample may be carry-over from other donors' samples. CDR3 sequence: CASSIRQQDTGELFF. In nucleotides, the CDR3 is TGTGCCAGCAGCATCCGACAGCAGGACACCGGGGAGCTGTTTTTT.